Below are 19 T cell receptor beta chains sequenced from a single sample in a study of CD8+CD57+ T cells in acquired aplastic anemia (dated 2018 in TCRdb). Reads for this sample came from an Illumina HiSeq 2000. Genomic DNA was used as template for profiling of TCR beta VDJ combinations and CDR3 sequences. TCRdb redid the processing of the public reads, applying fastp at Q25 and MiXCR, and retained in-frame beta chains. CDR3 protein sequences are deduplicated, and each keeps its most common genes and DNA. Recorded for this sample are around 170,000 distinct CDR3 sequences; about half of them occurred a single time. The ten largest clonotypes hold 3.2% of the sample. Flow cytometry had shown CD8+CD57+ cell expansion in the patients selected for sequencing. The source material was sorted CD4+, CD8+, or CD8+CD57+ T cells (not recorded which) from PBMCs. These receptors were obtained from a human donor with aplastic anemia.

The rearrangement uses TRBV29-1 and TRBJ1-6, with D perhaps matching TRBD1 (5 bases). The germline gives CDR1 SQVTM, CDR2 ANQGSEA. This CDR3 has 14 amino acids. CDR3 sequence: CSLKGQGNNSPLHF. The CDR3 DNA sequence: TGCAGTTTAAAGGGCCAGGGTAACAATTCACCCCTCCACTTT.

This clonotype has at least ten counts. The chain links TRBV6-1 to TRBJ1-5; no clear D. The CDR3 is 12 residues long. V dropped 7 bases and J dropped 5 bases, with 9 bases sitting between them. The germline V gene encodes CDR1 MNHNS and CDR2 SASEGT. The CDR3: CASTHHDQPQHF. The CDR3 DNA reads TGTGCCAGCACCCACCACGATCAGCCCCAGCATTTT.

This clonotype was picked up a small number of times. The chain combines TRBV19 with TRBJ1-5; 11 bases are a match to TRBD1. CDR3 length equals 15 residues. Trimming at V came to 6 bases and at J to 6 bases, leaving 7 bases not matched to a gene. Germline V gene sequence: CDR1 LNHDA, CDR2 SQIVND (reference sequence). Here the CDR3 DNA reads TGTGCCAGTAGCCTAGGACAGGGGGCGCGTCAGCCCCAGCATTTT. Protein: CASSLGQGARQPQHF.

Comments on this clonotype: The junction departs from the called germline gene at one end, perhaps through a read error. The chain combines TRBV15 with TRBJ1-2, with 7 bases aligning to TRBD1. The germline V gene has CDR1 LNHNV and CDR2 YYDKDF (reference sequence). The CDR3 loop spans 14 amino acids. As DNA, the CDR3 is TGTGCCACCAGCACGACAGGGATTTTCTATAGCTACACCTTC. Protein sequence: CATSTTGIFYSYTF. Variable domain in full (rest from reference TRBV15 and TRBJ1-2): DAMVIQNPRYQVTQFGKPVTLSCSQTLNHNVMYWYQQKSSQAPKLLFHYYDKDFNNEADTPDNFQSRRPNTSFCFLDIRSPGLGDTAMYLCATSTTGIFYSYTFGSGTRLTVV.

This clonotype was detected a few times. As DNA, the CDR3 is TGTGCCAGCAGTCAAACGCGGGACATTCCAACTGAAGCTTTCTTT. Translation: CASSQTRDIPTEAFF. This rearrangement joins TRBV6-1 to TRBJ1-1, with D possibly being TRBD1 (6 bases). The CDR3 runs to 15 residues. Germline values: CDR1 MNHNS, CDR2 SASEGT. Trimming left V 5 bases short and J 5 bases short, with 18 bases between.

Comment on this clonotype: Since a much larger clone is just one base distant, this may be a read error. The V call is TRBV6-1, the J call TRBJ2-1; 10 bases match TRBD2. Germline values: CDR1 MNHNS, CDR2 SASEGT. The length of the CDR3 is 15 residues. J lost 8 bases, V lost 8 bases, and 12 bases had no gene match. In DNA, the CDR3 is TGTGCCAGCGCCCCACGATTACTAGCGGGATATGAGCAGTTCTTC. It is translated as CASAPRLLAGYEQFF.

At least ten counts were recorded for this clonotype. This sequence joins TRBV27 and TRBJ1-2; TRBD1 agrees at 7 bases. The CDR3 consists of 13 residues. V gave up 5 bases and J gave up 4 bases; unmatched junction bases: 4. In germline, CDR1 is MNHEY, CDR2 SMNVEV (reference sequence). The CDR3: CASSPGTVYGYTF. The CDR3, as DNA: TGTGCCAGCAGTCCCGGGACAGTCTATGGCTACACCTTC.

There are many counts of this clonotype. This chain joins TRBV2 and TRBJ2-7; D gene ambiguous. The CDR3 consists of 13 residues. CDR1 and CDR2 (germline): SNHLY, FYNNEI. V was cut by 4 bases and J by 1 base, with 8 bases left in between. CDR3: CASSVGRSYEQYV. CDR3 sequence (DNA): TGTGCCAGCAGTGTTGGTAGGTCCTACGAGCAGTACGTC.

For the CDR3, the DNA is TGTGCCATCCTAGCGGACTCCTACAATGAGCAGTTCTTC. Protein product: CAILADSYNEQFF. The V and J genes are TRBV10-3 and TRBJ2-1; 7 bases line up with TRBD2. CDR3 length: 13 amino acids. The trim removed 8 bases at V and 0 bases at J, leaving 1 base unmatched. CDR1 is ENHRY, CDR2 SYGVKD, per germline.

This clonotype has just one count. The V call is TRBV7-9, the J call TRBJ2-7; 7 bases align to TRBD1. Germline values: CDR1 SEHNR, CDR2 FQNEAQ (reference sequence). The CDR3 loop spans 15 amino acids. V lost 5 bases, J lost 3 bases, and 10 bases stayed unmatched. The CDR3 sequence is CASSTAGTGVYEQYF. In nucleotides, the CDR3 is TGTGCCAGCAGCACCGCCGGAACAGGGGTCTACGAGCAGTACTTC.

The V and J genes are TRBV27 and TRBJ2-3; weak D call: TRBD1 (5 bases). Germline assignment: CDR1 MNHEY and CDR2 SMNVEV (reference sequence). The CDR3 loop spans 14 amino acids. V dropped 0 bases and J dropped 6 bases, with 10 bases sitting between them. The CDR3 spells CASSLSNRLDTQYF. In DNA, the CDR3 is TGTGCCAGCAGTTTATCGAACAGGTTGGATACGCAGTATTTT.

Concerning this clonotype itself: A much larger clone lies one base from this, so it may be a read error. This sequence joins TRBV10-3 and TRBJ2-3; 7 bases are shared with TRBD2. Germline CDR1 ENHRY, CDR2 SYGVKD. The ends lost 10 bases at V and 8 bases at J; junction bases unmatched: 15. CDR3 size: 14 residues. The CDR3 reads CASMASGVPGTQYF. In DNA form, the CDR3 reads TGTGCCAGCATGGCCAGCGGGGTTCCAGGTACGCAGTATTTT.

Ten or more counts support this clonotype. This rearrangement joins TRBV20-1 to TRBJ2-2; a weak D match, TRBD2 (7 bases). V lost 5 bases, J lost 6 bases, and 16 bases lay in between. CDR1 DFQATT and CDR2 SNEGSKA come from the germline V gene (reference sequence). There are 14 residues in the CDR3. As DNA, the CDR3 is TGCAGTGCTGCAACAGGGAGGGTGGCCGGGGAGCTGTTTTTT. As protein: CSAATGRVAGELFF.

The chain joins TRBV7-2 to TRBJ2-3, with a tentative D call TRBD2 (6 bases). This CDR3 spans 13 amino acids. The germline V and J ends were trimmed by 8 bases and 3 bases, with 12 bases remaining between them. The V gene's germline CDR1 is SGHTA and CDR2 FQGNSA. The chain's CDR3 is CASAGLGTDTQYF. The CDR3 DNA follows: TGTGCCAGCGCGGGGTTAGGTACAGATACGCAGTATTTT.

On this clonotype: A read error may explain this, as a much larger clone is one base away. Lacking the conserved final phenylalanine or tryptophan, this CDR3 likely reflects a read error. The V and J genes are TRBV5-1 and TRBJ2-2, with 9 bases matching TRBD2. Germline CDR1 reads SGHRS; CDR2 reads YFSETQ. Trimming removed 5 bases from V and 7 bases from J; junction bases left unmatched: 0. CDR3 size: 12 residues. CDR3 in DNA: TGCGCCAGCAGACTAGCGGGCGGGGAGCTGTTTCTT. Its translation: CASRLAGGELFL.

The CDR3 region is CASSIGGEGEKLFF. The CDR3, as DNA: TGTGCCAGTAGTATAGGGGGGGAAGGCGAAAAACTGTTTTTT. The rearrangement links TRBV19 to TRBJ1-4; D possibly corresponds to TRBD1 (5 bases). CDR1 and CDR2 (germline): LNHDA, SQIVND (reference sequence). V was cut by 1 base and J by 8 bases, with 11 bases left in between. The CDR3 covers 14 residues.

The J gene is TRBJ2-5, the V gene TRBV24-1; 7 nucleotides align to TRBD1. The CDR3 runs to 14 residues. With V trimmed by 7 bases and J by 1 base, 5 bases remained unmatched. Looked up from germline, CDR1 is KGHDR and CDR2 is SFDVKD. The CDR3 DNA reads TGTGCCACCAGCGACGGGGACAGCCAAGAGACCCAGTACTTC. This translates into CATSDGDSQETQYF.

The chain employs TRBV5-1 and TRBJ2-7; D perhaps matches TRBD2 (6 bases). CDR3 length: 14 residues. Trimming took off 4 bases at V and 1 base at J, with 12 bases between the two ends. Per germline, CDR1 SGHRS and CDR2 YFSETQ. The CDR3 loop is CASSVGLPSYEQYF. Here the CDR3 DNA reads TGCGCCAGCAGCGTGGGACTCCCTTCCTACGAGCAGTACTTC.

The chain joins TRBV9 to TRBJ2-5; 7 bases fit TRBD2. The J segment lost 1 base and the V segment lost 0 bases, leaving 6 bases of the junction unmatched. The CDR3 has 16 residues. The germline CDR1 and CDR2 sequences are SGDLS and YYNGEE. Written as DNA, the CDR3 is TGTGCCAGCAGCGTAGATGGGGGGGGAGTCCAAGAGACCCAGTACTTC. This translates into CASSVDGGGVQETQYF.